This record concerns one TCR beta chain sequence. Its antigen is as yet unknown. This entry belongs to a study of T cell repertoires in cytomegalovirus infection. Across the study: CMV epitopes, recently identified HLA-C-restricted and well-studied HLA-B-restricted, were used. Through public TCR beta signatures, both CMV infection and matching HLA type were indicated.

Study findings and constraints: Cumulative public TCR beta family frequency identified CMV carriers with the relevant HLA. There were HLA-C-restricted CMV-specific TCR beta clonotypes dominating the ex vivo response.

TCRdb passed the reads through MiXCR, listing each CDR3 protein once. The table includes 650,000 to 850,000 distinct CDR3 sequences, about 27% detected once. Specimen: cultured CD8+ T cells from PBMCs, collected from culture after CMV antigen stimulation. This receptor was identified in a human donor in good health (CMV status not recorded). Some clones in this sample may be carry-over from other donors' samples.

The CDR3 DNA sequence: TGTGCCAGTAGTATCGGGACAGAGTTGAACACTGAAGCTTTCTTT. It is translated as CASSIGTELNTEAFF. The gene calls are TRBV19 and TRBJ1-1; 7 bases are shared with TRBD1. Losses at the gene ends were 3 bases for V and 0 bases for J; bases not matched to a gene: 4. Germline CDR1 and CDR2: LNHDA and SQIVND (reference sequence). The CDR3 is 15 amino acids.